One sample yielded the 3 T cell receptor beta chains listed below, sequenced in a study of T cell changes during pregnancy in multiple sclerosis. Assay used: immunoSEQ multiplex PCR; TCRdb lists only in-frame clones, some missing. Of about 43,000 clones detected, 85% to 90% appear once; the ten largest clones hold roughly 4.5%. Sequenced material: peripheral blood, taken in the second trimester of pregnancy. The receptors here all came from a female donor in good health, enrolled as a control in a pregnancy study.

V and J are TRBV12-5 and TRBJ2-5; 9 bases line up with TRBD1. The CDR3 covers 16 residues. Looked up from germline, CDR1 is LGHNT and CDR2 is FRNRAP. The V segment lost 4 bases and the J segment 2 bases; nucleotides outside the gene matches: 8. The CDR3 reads CASGSGQGRLQETQYF. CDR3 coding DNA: TGTGCTAGTGGTTCCGGACAGGGGCGGTTGCAAGAGACCCAGTACTTC.

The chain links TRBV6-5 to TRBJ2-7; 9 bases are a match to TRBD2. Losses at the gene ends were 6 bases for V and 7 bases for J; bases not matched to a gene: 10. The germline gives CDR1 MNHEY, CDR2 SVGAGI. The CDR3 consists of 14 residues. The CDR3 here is CASSPGLAGMEQYF. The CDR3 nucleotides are TGTGCCAGCAGCCCGGGACTAGCCGGGATGGAGCAGTACTTC.

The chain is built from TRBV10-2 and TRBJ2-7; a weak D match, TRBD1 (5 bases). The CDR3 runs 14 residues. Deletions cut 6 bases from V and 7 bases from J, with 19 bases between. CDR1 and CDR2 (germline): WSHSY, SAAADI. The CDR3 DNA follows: TGCGCCAGCAGCGTTAACCCCAGGGTTGAGGAGCAGTACTTC. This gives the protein CASSVNPRVEEQYF.